Listed below are T cell receptor beta chains from one sample, sequenced in a study of OX40 agonist ivuxolimab in advanced cancers. Clones were read by immunoSEQ multiplex PCR, and TCRdb kept only the in-frame ones, dropping some. The repertoire has fewer than 95,000 clones, 85% of them found once; the top ten carry approximately 0.61%. Sequenced material: CD4+ or CD8+ T cells sorted from blood, taken in a trial of the OX40 agonist ivuxolimab. The receptors come from an adult with an advanced solid tumor such as melanoma, head and neck, liver or kidney cancer. The CDR3 runs from the conserved cysteine through the conserved F or W. The D gene is left open where the match is weak. Clone sizes are given selectively: once, few, many, or a class where the clone is expanded.

>-|TRBV7-9|once|TRBJ2-5
TGTGCCAGCAGCTTAAGGCCTAGCGTTGAGACCCAGTACTTC
CASSLRPSVETQYF
>-|TRBV4-3|-|TRBJ2-7
TGCGCCAGCAGCCAGGGGACGGCGAGCTCCTACGAGCAGTACTTC
CASSQGTASSYEQYF
>-|TRBV4-3|-|TRBJ1-2
TGCGCCAGCAGCCAAGATAGGGTGGTAGGCTATGGCTACACCTTC
CASSQDRVVGYGYTF
>-|TRBV5-4|-|TRBJ2-7
TGTGCCAGCAGCCTAGGACTACACTACGAGCAGTACTTC
CASSLGLHYEQYF
>-|TRBV6-1|-|TRBJ2-4
TGTGCCAGCAGTGAACTCCTGGGGAGAAACATTCAGTACTTC
CASSELLGRNIQYF
>TRBD2|TRBV5-1|-|TRBJ2-1
TGCGCCAGCAGCTTGGGTGCTGGGGGGGGCAATGAGCAGTTCTTC
CASSLGAGGGNEQFF
>TRBD2|TRBV10-3|-|TRBJ2-3
TGTGCCATCGGCGGGGGTTCAGATACGCAGTATTTT
CAIGGGSDTQYF
>-|TRBV29-1|-|TRBJ2-1
TGCAGCTGCAGGGGGGTCAATGAGCAGTTCTTC
CSCRGVNEQFF
>TRBD1|TRBV7-2|-|TRBJ1-5
TGTGCCAGCAGCCAGCACAGGGGTGGGAGCAATCAGCCCCAGCATTTT
CASSQHRGGSNQPQHF
>-|TRBV7-9|-|TRBJ2-5
TGTGCCAGCAGCTTAGTACAGAGAGAGACCCAGTACTTC
CASSLVQRETQYF
>-|TRBV4-1|-|TRBJ1-4
TGCGCCAGCAGCCAAGTTGGGCCACCCGGCAGTGAAAAACTGTTTTTT
CASSQVGPPGSEKLFF
>-|TRBV18|few|TRBJ1-2
TGTGCCAGCTCACCACGTAGGGAACCGAGCTACACCTTC
CASSPRREPSYTF
>TRBD1|TRBV11-2|-|TRBJ1-4
TGTGCCAGCAGCGCTACGGACAGGGCAACTAATGAAAAACTGTTTTTT
CASSATDRATNEKLFF
>TRBD1|TRBV7-9|once|TRBJ2-5
TGTGCCAGCAGCTCTGGCAGGGGGTTCCAAGAGACCCAGTACTTC
CASSSGRGFQETQYF
>TRBD1|TRBV11-2|-|TRBJ2-3
TGTGCCAGCATACACTTCGGGACAGGGACAGATACGCAGTATTTT
CASIHFGTGTDTQYF
>-|TRBV5-1|few|TRBJ2-5
TGCGCCAGCAGCCCCTGGTTCGGGGCAGAGACCCAGTACTTC
CASSPWFGAETQYF
>TRBD1|TRBV19|-|TRBJ2-4
TGTGCCAGTAGGCCGACAGGGGGGGACATTCAGTACTTC
CASRPTGGDIQYF
>-|TRBV2|once|TRBJ1-3
TGTGCCAGCAGCCGGGACAATGGAAACACCATATATTTT
CASSRDNGNTIYF
>-|TRBV7-9|-|TRBJ2-5
TGTGCCAGCAGCTTAGATGGACAAAGGAGGCAAGAGACCCAGTACTTC
CASSLDGQRRQETQYF
>-|TRBV7-3|-|TRBJ1-1
TGTGCCAGCAGCTTATATCCCGAGGGCAGAGGGTCTGAAGCTTTCTTT
CASSLYPEGRGSEAFF
>-|TRBV7-2|-|TRBJ1-2
TGTGCCAGCAGCTTAGGGCAGCACGAGAGAGGCTACACCTTC
CASSLGQHERGYTF
>TRBD2|TRBV27|-|TRBJ2-3
TGTGCCAGCAGTCACGGGGGGGGGCTGCGCACAGATACGCAGTATTTT
CASSHGGGLRTDTQYF
>TRBD1|TRBV18|-|TRBJ2-7
TGTGCCAGCTCAGCTCCCGGACAGGGCTACGAGCAGTACTTC
CASSAPGQGYEQYF
>-|TRBV5-6|-|TRBJ2-1
TGTGCCAGCACCCAACTCGGGCAGGGACAGCAGTTCTTC
CASTQLGQGQQFF
>-|TRBV6-6|-|TRBJ2-3
TGTGCCAGCAGTGCAACATCAGGGGATACGCAGTATTTT
CASSATSGDTQYF
>-|TRBV7-2|-|TRBJ1-4
TGTGCCAGCAGCCGCACGGGAGCAACTAATGAAAAACTGTTTTTT
CASSRTGATNEKLFF
>-|TRBV5-1|-|TRBJ1-2
TGCGCCAGCAGCCCGACGGGCAGGAGGGGTGGCTACACCTTC
CASSPTGRRGGYTF